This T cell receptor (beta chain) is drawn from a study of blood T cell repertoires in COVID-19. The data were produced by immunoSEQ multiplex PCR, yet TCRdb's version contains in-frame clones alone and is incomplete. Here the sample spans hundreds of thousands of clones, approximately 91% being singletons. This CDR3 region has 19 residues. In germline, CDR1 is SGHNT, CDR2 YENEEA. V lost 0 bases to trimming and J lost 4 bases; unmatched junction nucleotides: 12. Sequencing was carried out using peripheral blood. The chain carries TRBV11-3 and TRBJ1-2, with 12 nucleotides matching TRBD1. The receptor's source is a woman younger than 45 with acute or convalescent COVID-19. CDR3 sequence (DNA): TGTGCCAGCAGCTTAGAAGGCCGCCGGGACAGGGGGCTGAGCTATGGCTACACCTTC. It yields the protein CASSLEGRRDRGLSYGYTF.